This T cell receptor (beta chain) is drawn from a study of T cell changes during pregnancy in multiple sclerosis. The assay was immunoSEQ multiplex PCR, and TCRdb's table has in-frame clones only and misses some. The sample lists over 80,000 clones; over 85% were seen once. The CDR3 loop spans 17 amino acids. V lost 6 bases and J 4 bases, leaving 19 bases between the germline ends. The germline V gene has CDR1 MDHEN and CDR2 SYDVKM. The receptor was derived from a female donor in good health, enrolled as a control in a pregnancy study. Specimen: peripheral blood, collected in the third trimester of pregnancy. This chain joins TRBV28 and TRBJ2-6; D possibly corresponds to TRBD1 (5 bases). This CDR3 is CASSLQEILTGANVLTF. Here the CDR3 DNA reads TGTGCCAGCAGCCTACAGGAAATCCTAACGGGGGCCAACGTCCTGACTTTC.